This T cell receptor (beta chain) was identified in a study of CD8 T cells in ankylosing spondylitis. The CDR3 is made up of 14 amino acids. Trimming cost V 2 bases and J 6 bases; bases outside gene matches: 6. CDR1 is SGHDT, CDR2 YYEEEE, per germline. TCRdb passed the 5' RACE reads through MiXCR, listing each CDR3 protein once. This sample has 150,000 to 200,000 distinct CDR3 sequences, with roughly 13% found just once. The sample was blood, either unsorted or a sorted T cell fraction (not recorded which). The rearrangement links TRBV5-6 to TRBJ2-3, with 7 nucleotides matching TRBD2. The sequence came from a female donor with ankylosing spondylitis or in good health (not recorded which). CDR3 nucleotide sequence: TGTGCCAGCAGCTTTAGCGGGCGGCGGGATACGCAGTATTTT. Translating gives CASSFSGRRDTQYF.